The sequence of this T cell receptor beta chain was determined in a study of blood T cell repertoires in COVID-19. Across the whole study: Specimens from acute and convalescent COVID-19 originated in the United States, Italy and Spain. T cells, B-cell-depleted T cells, or PBMCs supplied cDNA or gDNA.

Original methodology: By means of reference gene primer amplification, nucleated cell counts were estimated. The data were produced by immunoSEQ multiplex PCR, yet TCRdb's version contains in-frame clones alone and is incomplete. V, J and clone size reflect that table, while D and trimming were determined from the DNA. Here the sample spans about 52,000 clones, 82% being singletons. Germline CDR1 reads SEHNR; CDR2 reads FQNEAQ (reference sequence). Trimming pared 0 bases from V and 6 bases from J, leaving 15 bases between. CDR3 length equals 16 residues. Patients in Seattle were enrolled during active infection, then followed longitudinally.

The material sequenced was peripheral blood. The rearrangement links TRBV7-9 to TRBJ2-1; D may be TRBD1 (6 bases). The sequence was obtained from an elderly man with COVID-19, enrolled during active disease. The chain's CDR3 is CASSLASGGISNEQFF. The CDR3 region has the DNA TGTGCCAGCAGCTTAGCCTCTGGGGGCATAAGCAATGAGCAGTTCTTC.